This T cell receptor beta chain was captured in a study of T cell repertoires in cytomegalovirus infection (dated by TCRdb to about 2019). With respect to the entire study: Peptide stimulations targeted recently identified HLA-C-restricted CMV epitopes, whose presentation resists viral immunomodulation, together with well-studied HLA-B-restricted epitopes. The HLA type of each donor mattered for the analysis, because public TCR beta signatures pointed to carriage of CMV infection along with the matching HLA type. What the authors observed across the whole study: The ex vivo response was dominated by HLA-C-restricted CMV-specific TCR beta clonotypes, which also provided the single most frequent clonotype in two of eight donors. In both this cohort and an independent roughly 400-donor cohort, the cumulative frequency of public TCR beta family members distinguished carriers of CMV infection plus the relevant HLA type.

A word on this clonotype: This clone's antigen is unknown. No qualities accompany the bases; no much larger clone lies one base away.

The treatment or condition label corresponds to: in vitro stimulation with specific CMV peptide epitopes to enrich CMV-specific T cells. The instrument was an Illumina HiSeq 1500. TCRdb ran its own pipeline on the public reads, namely fastp trimming at Q25 and MiXCR clone calling, and kept in-frame beta chains. Rows merge per CDR3 protein into single entries with the most common DNA and genes. Across this sample there are about 89,000 distinct CDR3 sequences, with about 31% seen only once. The top ten constitute over 60% of the sample. V is shortened by 8 bases, J by 7 bases, and the region joining them spans 22 bases. From cysteine to phenylalanine, the CDR3 is 16 amino acids long. The DNA shown is the 48-base CDR3, in frame from base 1.

The source is a human donor in good health (CMV status not recorded). Some clones in this sample may be carry-over from other donors' samples. The chain employs TRBV5-3 and TRBJ1-6; the D region possibly corresponds to TRBD1 (6 bases align). TRBV5-3 is an open reading frame whose function is uncertain. The source was CD8+ T cells from cultured PBMCs, collected from culture after CMV antigen stimulation. For the CDR3, the sequence is CASSQPLGTKNSPLHF. The nucleotides are TGTGCCAGCAGCCAGCCGCTCGGGACAAAAAATTCACCCCTCCACTTT.